Listed below are T cell receptor beta chains from one sample, sequenced in a study of graft-versus-host responses after intestinal transplantation. Method: immunoSEQ multiplex PCR; TCRdb's copy keeps in-frame clones and lacks some. The data contain fewer than 110,000 clones, more than 85% of them seen just once; the ten biggest clones take up 1.2%. Their antigen targets remain unknown. The sample in question was unstimulated CD8+ T cells sorted from spleen or lymph node cells, obtained before intestinal transplant. The receptor source for this set is a human donor who received an intestinal transplant. CDR3s include the opening cysteine and the closing phenylalanine or tryptophan. The D gene is left open where the match is weak. Rows give clone size only sometimes, using once, few, many, or a class for an expanded clone.

v_call	d_call	clone_size	j_call	cdr3_nt	cdr3_aa
TRBV7-9	-	-	TRBJ2-1	TGTGCCAGCAGCCCCACCACCCACAATGAGCAGTTCTTC	CASSPTTHNEQFF
TRBV25-1	TRBD1	-	TRBJ1-2	TGTGCCAGCAGTGGGTGGACAGGAGATGGCTACACCTTC	CASSGWTGDGYTF
TRBV5-4	-	once	TRBJ2-3	TGTGCCAGCAGCTCGCGGGGTCACACAGATACGCAGTATTTT	CASSSRGHTDTQYF
TRBV4-1	-	-	TRBJ2-5	TGCGCCAGCAGCCCCCCAGGGGCCCAAGAGACCCAGTACTTC	CASSPPGAQETQYF
TRBV29-1	-	once	TRBJ1-2	TGCAGCGTTGTGGCCGACAATAACTATGGCTACACCTTC	CSVVADNNYGYTF
TRBV6-1	-	-	TRBJ1-5	TGTGCCAGCAGTGAAGGGGTCGGGGGAATACGTCCCCAGCATTTT	CASSEGVGGIRPQHF
TRBV7-6	-	-	TRBJ2-1	TGTGCCAGCAGCTTAGCGGCGGGGTCCTACAATGAGCAGTTCTTC	CASSLAAGSYNEQFF
TRBV4-1	-	few	TRBJ1-6	TGCGCCAGCAGCCAAGATAACGGGGAACACCACTTT	CASSQDNGEHHF
TRBV7-6	-	-	TRBJ1-1	TGTGCCAGCAGCCGCTACGACGGGAGGGACACTGAAGCTTTCTTT	CASSRYDGRDTEAFF
TRBV27	-	-	TRBJ2-7	TGTGCCAGCAGCCTAGGGGTAGCGTACGAGCAGTACTTC	CASSLGVAYEQYF
TRBV27	-	once	TRBJ1-1	TGTGCCAGCAGCGGCCCTACTGAAGCTTTCTTT	CASSGPTEAFF
TRBV11-2	-	-	TRBJ2-1	TGTGCCAGCAGCTTAGGGGGTAGGGGGGCCCCCTACTCCTACAATGAGCAGTTCTTC	CASSLGGRGAPYSYNEQFF